This entry concerns a single TCR beta chain. Original processing methods: Estimation of nucleated cell counts relied on the amplification of reference gene primers. TCRdb keeps only in-frame clones here, not all; method: immunoSEQ multiplex PCR. The DNA was the basis for D and trimming; V, J and clone size are from that table. The sample holds roughly 150,000 clones; approximately 88% are singletons and the top ten take 5.2%. The data derive from a study of blood T cell repertoires in COVID-19. Study members were between about 18 and 100 years old and lived in 24 US regions. Participants' reported clinical history set cohort assignment. CDR3 size: 14 residues. Germline CDR1 is LNHDA and CDR2 is SQIVND (reference sequence). Trimming left V 3 bases short and J 3 bases short, with 11 bases between.

The receptor was isolated from a man between 65 and 85 years old who had been exposed to COVID-19. Input material: PBMCs or T cells enriched from blood (not recorded which). The genes are TRBV19 and TRBJ1-1; tentatively, D is TRBD1 (5 bases). In DNA, the CDR3 is TGTGCCAGTAGTATTTCGTCCAGGGACACTGAAGCTTTCTTT. It translates to CASSISSRDTEAFF.